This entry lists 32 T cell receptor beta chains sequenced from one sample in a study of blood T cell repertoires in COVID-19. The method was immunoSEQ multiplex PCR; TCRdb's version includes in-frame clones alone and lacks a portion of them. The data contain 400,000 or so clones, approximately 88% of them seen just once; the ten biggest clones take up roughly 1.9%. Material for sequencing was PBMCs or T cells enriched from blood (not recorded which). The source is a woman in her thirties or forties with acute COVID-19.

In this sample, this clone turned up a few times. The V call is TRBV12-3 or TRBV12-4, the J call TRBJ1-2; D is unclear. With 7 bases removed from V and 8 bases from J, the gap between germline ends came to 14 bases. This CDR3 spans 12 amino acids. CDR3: CASTLEGGGYTF. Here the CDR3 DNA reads TGTGCCAGCACCCTGGAAGGCGGCGGCTACACCTTC.

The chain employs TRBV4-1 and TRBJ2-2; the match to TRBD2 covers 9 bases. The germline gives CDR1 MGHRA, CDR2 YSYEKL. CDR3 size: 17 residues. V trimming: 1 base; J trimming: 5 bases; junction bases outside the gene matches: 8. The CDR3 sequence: CASSQGPLAGRTGELFF. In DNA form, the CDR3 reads TGCGCCAGCAGCCAAGGGCCCCTAGCGGGGAGGACCGGGGAGCTGTTTTTT.

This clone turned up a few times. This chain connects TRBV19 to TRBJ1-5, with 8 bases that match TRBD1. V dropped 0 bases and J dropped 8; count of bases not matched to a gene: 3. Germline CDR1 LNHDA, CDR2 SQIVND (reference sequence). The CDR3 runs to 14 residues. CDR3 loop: CASSIDRTGKPQHF. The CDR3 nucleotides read TGTGCCAGTAGTATAGATAGGACAGGGAAGCCCCAGCATTTT.

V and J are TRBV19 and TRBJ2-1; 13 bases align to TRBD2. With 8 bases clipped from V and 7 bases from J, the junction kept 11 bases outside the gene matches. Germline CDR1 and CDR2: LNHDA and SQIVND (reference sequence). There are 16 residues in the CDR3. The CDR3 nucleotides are TGTGCCAGTTGTAAAACCGGGACTAGCGGGGTGAATGAGCAGTTCTTC. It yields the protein CASCKTGTSGVNEQFF.

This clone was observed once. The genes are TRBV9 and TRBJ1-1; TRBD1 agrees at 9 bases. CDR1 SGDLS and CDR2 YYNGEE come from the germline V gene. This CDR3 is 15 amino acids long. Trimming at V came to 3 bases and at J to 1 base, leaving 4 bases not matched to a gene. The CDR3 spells CASSETGQGNTEAFF. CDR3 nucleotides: TGTGCCAGCAGCGAAACGGGACAGGGGAACACTGAAGCTTTCTTT.

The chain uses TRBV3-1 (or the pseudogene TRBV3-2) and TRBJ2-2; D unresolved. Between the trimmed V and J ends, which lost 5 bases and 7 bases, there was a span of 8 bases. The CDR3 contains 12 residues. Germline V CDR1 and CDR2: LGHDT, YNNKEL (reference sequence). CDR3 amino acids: CASSTGSGELFF. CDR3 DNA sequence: TGTGCCAGCAGCACCGGTAGCGGGGAGCTGTTTTTT.

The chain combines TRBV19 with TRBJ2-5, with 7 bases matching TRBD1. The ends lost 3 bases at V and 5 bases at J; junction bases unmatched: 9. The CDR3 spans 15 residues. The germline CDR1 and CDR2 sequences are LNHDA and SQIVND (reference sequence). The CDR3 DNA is TGTGCCAGTAGTATGGACAGGAAGAGGTGGGAGACCCAGTACTTC. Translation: CASSMDRKRWETQYF.

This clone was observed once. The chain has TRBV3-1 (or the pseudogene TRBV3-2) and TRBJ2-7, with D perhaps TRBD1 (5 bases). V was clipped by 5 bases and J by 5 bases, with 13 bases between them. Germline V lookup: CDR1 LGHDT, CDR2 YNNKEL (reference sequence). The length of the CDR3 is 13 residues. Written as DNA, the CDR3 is TGTGCCAGCAGCGACAGACTGTTTAACGAGCAGTACTTC. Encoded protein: CASSDRLFNEQYF.

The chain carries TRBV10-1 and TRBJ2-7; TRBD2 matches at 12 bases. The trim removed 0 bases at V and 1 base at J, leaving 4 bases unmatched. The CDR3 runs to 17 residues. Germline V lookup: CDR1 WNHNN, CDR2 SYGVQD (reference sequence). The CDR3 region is CASSESLAGGQSYEQYF. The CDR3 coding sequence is TGCGCCAGCAGTGAGTCTCTAGCGGGGGGGCAATCCTACGAGCAGTACTTC.

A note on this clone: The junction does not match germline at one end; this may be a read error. The CDR3 sequence: CASCLSGNTGELFF. CDR3 coding DNA: TGCGCCAGCTGCTTAAGCGGTAACACCGGGGAGCTGTTTTTT. This chain links TRBV5-1 with TRBJ2-2; possible D gene TRBD2, 5 bases. Germline CDR1 SGHRS, CDR2 YFSETQ. The CDR3 runs 14 residues.

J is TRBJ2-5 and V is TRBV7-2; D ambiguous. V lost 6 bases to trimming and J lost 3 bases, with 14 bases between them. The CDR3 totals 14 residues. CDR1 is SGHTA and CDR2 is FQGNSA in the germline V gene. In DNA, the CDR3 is TGTGCCAGCAGTCAACAGTTGGCGAAAGAGACCCAGTACTTC. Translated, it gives CASSQQLAKETQYF.

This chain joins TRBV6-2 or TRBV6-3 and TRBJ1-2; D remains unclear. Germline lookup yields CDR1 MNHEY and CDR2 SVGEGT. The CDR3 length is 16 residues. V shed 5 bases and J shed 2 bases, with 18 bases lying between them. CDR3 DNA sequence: TGTGCCAGCAGTACCCAAATCCCTAATCCCAACTATGGCTACACCTTC. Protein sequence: CASSTQIPNPNYGYTF.

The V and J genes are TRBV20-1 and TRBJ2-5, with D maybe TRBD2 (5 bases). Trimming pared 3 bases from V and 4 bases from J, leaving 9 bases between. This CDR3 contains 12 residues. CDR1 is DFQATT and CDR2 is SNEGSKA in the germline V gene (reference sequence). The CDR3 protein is CSASPGLETQYF. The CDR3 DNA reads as TGCAGTGCTAGTCCCGGACTAGAGACCCAGTACTTC.

The CDR3 spells CASSEAWEGSNQPQHF. The CDR3 coding sequence is TGTGCCAGCAGTGAAGCGTGGGAGGGGAGCAATCAGCCCCAGCATTTT. This rearrangement joins TRBV6-1 to TRBJ1-5; D might be TRBD1 (5 bases). The CDR3 has 16 residues. V was trimmed by 0 bases and J by 1 base, leaving 10 bases between them. Germline V gene lookup returns CDR1 MNHNS and CDR2 SASEGT.

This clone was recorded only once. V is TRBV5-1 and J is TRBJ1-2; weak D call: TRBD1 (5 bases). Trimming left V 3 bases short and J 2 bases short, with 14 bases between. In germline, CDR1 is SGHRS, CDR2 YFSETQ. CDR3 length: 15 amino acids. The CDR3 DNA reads TGCGCCAGCAGCTACGGACACCCAGTGAACTATGGCTACACCTTC. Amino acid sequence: CASSYGHPVNYGYTF.

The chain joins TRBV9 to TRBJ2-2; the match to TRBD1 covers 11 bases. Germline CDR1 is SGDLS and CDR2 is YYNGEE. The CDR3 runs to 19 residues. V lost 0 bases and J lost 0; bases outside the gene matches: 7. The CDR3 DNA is TGTGCCAGCAGCGTAGGAAGGACAGGGGGCCGGGCGAACACCGGGGAGCTGTTTTTT. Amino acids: CASSVGRTGGRANTGELFF. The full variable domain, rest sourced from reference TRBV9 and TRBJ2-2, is DSGVTQTPKHLITATGQRVTLRCSPRSGDLSVYWYQQSLDQGLQFLIQYYNGEERAKGNILERFSAQQFPDLHSELNLSSLELGDSALYFCASSVGRTGGRANTGELFFGEGSRLTVL.

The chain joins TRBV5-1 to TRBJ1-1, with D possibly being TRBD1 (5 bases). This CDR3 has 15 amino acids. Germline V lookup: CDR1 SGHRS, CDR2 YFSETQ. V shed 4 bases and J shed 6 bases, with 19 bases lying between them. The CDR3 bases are TGCGCCAGCAGCGCCGGACACGGCGGCGTCCCTGAAGCTTTCTTT. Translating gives CASSAGHGGVPEAFF.

CDR3 protein: CATSRDIYLYEQYF. CDR3 nucleotides: TGTGCCACCAGCAGAGACATCTACCTCTACGAGCAGTACTTC. The chain has TRBV15 and TRBJ2-7; no clear D. CDR1 is LNHNV, CDR2 YYDKDF, per germline (reference sequence). Trimming removed 0 bases from V and 3 bases from J, with 9 bases in between. The CDR3 length is 14 residues. The whole variable domain, filled in from reference TRBV15 and TRBJ2-7, reads DAMVIQNPRYQVTQFGKPVTLSCSQTLNHNVMYWYQQKSSQAPKLLFHYYDKDFNNEADTPDNFQSRRPNTSFCFLDIRSPGLGDTAMYLCATSRDIYLYEQYFGPGTRLTVT.

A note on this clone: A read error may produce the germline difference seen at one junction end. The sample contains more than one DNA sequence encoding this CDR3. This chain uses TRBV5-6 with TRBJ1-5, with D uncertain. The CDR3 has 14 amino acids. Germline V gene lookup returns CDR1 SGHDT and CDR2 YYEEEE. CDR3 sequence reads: CASSAGQPNQPQHF. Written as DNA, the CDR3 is TGTGCCAGCAGCGCGGGCCAGCCCAATCAGCCTCAGCATTTT.

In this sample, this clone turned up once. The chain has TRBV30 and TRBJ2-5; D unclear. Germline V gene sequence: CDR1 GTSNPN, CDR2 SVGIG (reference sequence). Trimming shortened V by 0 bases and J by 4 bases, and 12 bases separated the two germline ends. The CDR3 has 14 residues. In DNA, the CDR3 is TGTGCCTGGAGTGTATACCTGGCTCGAGAGACCCAGTACTTC. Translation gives CAWSVYLARETQYF. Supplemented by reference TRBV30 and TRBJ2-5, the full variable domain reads SQTIHQWPATLVQPVGSPLSLECTVEGTSNPNLYWYRQAAGRGLQLLFYSVGIGQISSEVPQNLSASRPQDRQFILSSKKLLLSDSGFYLCAWSVYLARETQYFGPGTRLLVL.

The CDR3 DNA is TGCAGCGTTGAAGTCCAGGGTTCTTATGGCTACACCTTC. It is translated as CSVEVQGSYGYTF. The rearrangement links TRBV29-1 to TRBJ1-2, with a possible D match to TRBD1 (5 bases). V was pared by 1 base and J by 5 bases, with 11 bases between. CDR1 and CDR2 (germline): SQVTM, ANQGSEA. The CDR3 spans 13 residues.

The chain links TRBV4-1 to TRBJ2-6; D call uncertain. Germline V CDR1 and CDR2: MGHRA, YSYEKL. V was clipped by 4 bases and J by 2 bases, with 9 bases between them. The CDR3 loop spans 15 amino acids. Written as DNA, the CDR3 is TGCGCCAGCAGCCTAGTCATGGCTGGGGCCAACGTCCTGACTTTC. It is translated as CASSLVMAGANVLTF.

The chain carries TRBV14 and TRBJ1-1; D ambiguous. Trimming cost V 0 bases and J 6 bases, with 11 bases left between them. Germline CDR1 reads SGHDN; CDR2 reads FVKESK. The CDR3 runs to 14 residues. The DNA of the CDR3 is TGTGCCAGCAGCCAAGATTTGGGGAGGGCTGAAGCTTTCTTT. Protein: CASSQDLGRAEAFF.

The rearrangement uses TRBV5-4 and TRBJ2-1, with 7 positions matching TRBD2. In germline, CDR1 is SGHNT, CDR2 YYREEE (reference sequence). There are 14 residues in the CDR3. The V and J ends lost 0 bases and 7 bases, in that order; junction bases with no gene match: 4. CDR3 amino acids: CASSLGLAENEQFF. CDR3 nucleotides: TGTGCCAGCAGCTTGGGCCTAGCGGAAAATGAGCAGTTCTTC. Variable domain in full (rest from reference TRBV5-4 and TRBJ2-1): ETGVTQSPTHLIKTRGQQVTLRCSSQSGHNTVSWYQQALGQGPQFIFQYYREEENGRGNFPPRFSGLQFPNYSSELNVNALELDDSALYLCASSLGLAENEQFFGPGTRLTVL.

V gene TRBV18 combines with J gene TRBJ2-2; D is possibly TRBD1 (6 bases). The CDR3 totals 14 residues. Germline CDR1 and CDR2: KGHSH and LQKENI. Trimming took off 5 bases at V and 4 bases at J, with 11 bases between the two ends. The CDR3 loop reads CASSDDRSTGELFF. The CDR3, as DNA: TGTGCCAGCTCAGATGACAGGAGCACCGGGGAGCTGTTTTTT.

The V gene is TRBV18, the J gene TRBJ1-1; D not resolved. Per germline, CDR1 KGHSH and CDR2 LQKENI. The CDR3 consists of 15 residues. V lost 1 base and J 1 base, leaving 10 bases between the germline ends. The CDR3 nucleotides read TGTGCCAGCTCACCACGTGCCAGGCGGAACACTGAAGCTTTCTTT. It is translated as CASSPRARRNTEAFF.

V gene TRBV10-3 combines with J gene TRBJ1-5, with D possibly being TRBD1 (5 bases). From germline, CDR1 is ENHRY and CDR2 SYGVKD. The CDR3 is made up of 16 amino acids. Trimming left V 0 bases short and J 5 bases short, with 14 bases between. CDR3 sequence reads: CAISESSRRGDQPQHF. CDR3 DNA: TGTGCCATCAGTGAGTCATCACGAAGGGGCGATCAGCCCCAGCATTTT.

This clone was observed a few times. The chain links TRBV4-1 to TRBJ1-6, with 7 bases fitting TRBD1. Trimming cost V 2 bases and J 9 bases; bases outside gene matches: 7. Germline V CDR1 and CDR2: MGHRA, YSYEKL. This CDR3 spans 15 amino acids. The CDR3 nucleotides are TGCGCCAGCAGCCAATCGACAGGGCCAGGTTCACCCCTCCACTTT. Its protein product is CASSQSTGPGSPLHF.

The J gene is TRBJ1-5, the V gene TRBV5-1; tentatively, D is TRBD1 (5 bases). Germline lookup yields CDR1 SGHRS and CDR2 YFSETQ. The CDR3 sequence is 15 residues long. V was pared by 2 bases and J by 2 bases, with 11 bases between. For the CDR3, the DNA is TGCGCCAGCAGCTTAGACCCGGGGGGCAATCAGCCCCAGCATTTT. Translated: CASSLDPGGNQPQHF.

CDR3: CASGAGANVLTF. For the CDR3, the DNA is TGTGCCAGCGGGGCCGGGGCCAACGTCCTGACTTTC. V is TRBV2 and J is TRBJ2-6; D may be TRBD1 (5 bases). Germline assignment: CDR1 SNHLY and CDR2 FYNNEI. The CDR3 extends over 12 amino acids. With 8 bases removed from V and 4 bases from J, the gap between germline ends came to 6 bases. Complete variable domain (other parts from reference TRBV2 and TRBJ2-6): EPEVTQTPSHQVTQMGQEVILRCVPISNHLYFYWYRQILGQKVEFLVSFYNNEISEKSEIFDDQFSVERPDGSNFTLKIRSTKLEDSAMYFCASGAGANVLTFGAGSRLTVL.

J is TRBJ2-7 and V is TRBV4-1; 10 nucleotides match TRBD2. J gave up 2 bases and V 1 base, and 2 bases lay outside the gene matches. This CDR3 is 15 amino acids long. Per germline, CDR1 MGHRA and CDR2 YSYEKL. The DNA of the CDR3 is TGCGCCAGCAGCCAAGTTGGACTAGCGGCCTACGAGCAGTACTTC. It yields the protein CASSQVGLAAYEQYF.

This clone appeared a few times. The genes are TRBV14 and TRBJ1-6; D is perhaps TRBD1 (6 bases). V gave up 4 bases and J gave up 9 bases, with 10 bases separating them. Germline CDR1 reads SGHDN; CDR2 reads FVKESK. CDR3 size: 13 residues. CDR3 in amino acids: CASSLIQGSPLHF. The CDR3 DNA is TGTGCCAGCAGCCTCATACAGGGTTCACCCCTCCACTTT.